Sequencing of this T cell receptor beta chain was carried out in a study of T cells in Graves' hyperthyroidism and ophthalmopathy. If no ophthalmopathy progression occurred within 18 months, Graves' hyperthyroidism was stable. Newly diagnosed hyperthyroidism, duration under 2 months, in patients aged 18 to 65. Orbital computed tomography and thyroid ultrasound, together with serum TRAb and thyroxine and clinical symptoms, were used for diagnoses. Amplified TCR beta CDR3 regions derived from RNA transcripts. TCR CDR3 regions were first amplified by RT-PCR with HTBI primers. TCRdb used MiXCR to reprocess the multiplex PCR reads, holding one entry per CDR3 protein. The sample holds 350,000 to 400,000 distinct CDR3 sequences, approximately 15% seen once. This clonotype occurred a few times. This clone may be a read error of a much larger clone one base away. Trimming stripped 5 bases from V and 0 bases from J, with 14 bases between. CDR3 length equals 16 residues. Germline CDR1 and CDR2: MNHEY and SMNVEV (reference sequence).

V and J are TRBV27 and TRBJ2-4; D possibly matches TRBD1 or TRBD2 (5 bases each). The TCR comes from a woman aged 55-75 years with Graves' hyperthyroidism. Sequencing input: blood. CDR3: CASSPPGRLAKNIQYF. In DNA, the CDR3 is TGTGCCAGCAGTCCCCCGGGACGTCTAGCCAAAAACATTCAGTACTTC.